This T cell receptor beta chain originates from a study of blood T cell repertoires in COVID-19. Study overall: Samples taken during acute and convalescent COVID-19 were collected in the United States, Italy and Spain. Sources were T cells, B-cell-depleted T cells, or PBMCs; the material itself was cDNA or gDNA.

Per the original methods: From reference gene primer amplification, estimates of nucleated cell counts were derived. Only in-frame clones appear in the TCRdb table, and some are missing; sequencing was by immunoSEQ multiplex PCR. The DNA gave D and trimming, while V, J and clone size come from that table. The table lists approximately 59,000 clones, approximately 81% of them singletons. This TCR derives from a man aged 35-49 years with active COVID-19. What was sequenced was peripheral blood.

CDR3: CASRRTGGAYNEQFF. The CDR3, as DNA: TGTGCCAGCAGGAGGACAGGGGGCGCTTACAATGAGCAGTTCTTC. J is TRBJ2-1 and V is TRBV27, with 11 bases that match TRBD1. With 6 bases clipped from V and 4 bases from J, the junction kept 5 bases outside the gene matches. The CDR3 totals 15 residues. CDR1 is MNHEY and CDR2 is SMNVEV in the germline V gene (reference sequence).